Following are 2 T cell receptor beta chains from one sample sequenced in a study of T cell changes during pregnancy in multiple sclerosis. Clones were sequenced by immunoSEQ multiplex PCR, and TCRdb holds only the in-frame ones, with some missing. This sample has approximately 70,000 clones; 75% to 95% occur once, and the top ten carry approximately 0.44%. The sequencing used CD4+ T cells from peripheral blood mononuclear cells, collected before pregnancy. These receptors all stem from a female donor with multiple sclerosis, enrolled in a pregnancy study.

The rearrangement links TRBV2 to TRBJ2-7; D unresolved. V gave up 6 bases and J gave up 2 bases, with 8 bases separating them. Germline V gene data show CDR1 as SNHLY and CDR2 as FYNNEI. CDR3 size: 12 residues. The CDR3 is CASRLITYEQYF. CDR3 DNA: TGTGCCAGCAGGTTAATTACCTACGAGCAGTACTTC.

The chain combines TRBV29-1 with TRBJ2-3; TRBD2 matches at 9 bases. This CDR3 is 13 amino acids long. The germline gives CDR1 SQVTM, CDR2 ANQGSEA. The junction had 2 bases not matched to a gene; V was cut back by 4 bases and J by 3 bases. CDR3 bases: TGCAGCGTTGTCCTAGCGGGAACAGATACGCAGTATTTT. It specifies CSVVLAGTDTQYF.